The 28 T cell receptor beta chains given below trace back to one sample, sequenced in a study of cytomegalovirus exposure and HLA in healthy donors (TCRdb year 2017). The library relied on the immunoSEQ multiplex PCR assay. For the multiplex PCR, a mixture combining 60 forward primers for TCR Vbeta segments and 13 reverse primers for TCR Jbeta segments was used. Imported from immuneACCESS, the table was reduced by TCRdb to in-frame sequences with V and J called. These copies leave out some clones; in studies compared against another copy, an unresolved V gene accounts for under half, and the cause of the remainder is not known. Across this sample there are about 180,000 clones, with approximately 80% seen only once. Jointly, the top ten make up more than 2% of the sample. The sample comprised PBMCs. These TCRs come from a man aged 55-75 years in good health and CMV-seronegative.

This clone has more than one count but fewer than ten. The genes are TRBV28 and TRBJ2-7, with 8 bases aligning to TRBD1. The germline gives CDR1 MDHEN, CDR2 SYDVKM. The CDR3 loop spans 14 amino acids. With 7 bases clipped from V and 0 bases from J, the junction kept 5 bases outside the gene matches. CDR3 sequence reads: CASNDRGRSYEQYF. CDR3 in DNA: TGTGCCAGCAATGACAGGGGCCGCTCCTACGAGCAGTACTTC.

The chain recombines TRBV9 with TRBJ2-3; D is possibly TRBD2 (6 bases). V lost 4 bases and J 2 bases, leaving 17 bases between the germline ends. This CDR3 has 16 amino acids. Looked up from germline, CDR1 is SGDLS and CDR2 is YYNGEE. The CDR3 spells CASSTRTGDVTDTQYF. In DNA form, the CDR3 reads TGTGCCAGCAGCACCCGGACGGGAGATGTCACAGATACGCAGTATTTT.

In this sample, this clone turned up a few times. The chain links TRBV29-1 to TRBJ2-7; TRBD2 aligns across 10 bases. Germline loops: CDR1 SQVTM, CDR2 ANQGSEA. CDR3 size: 15 residues. The trim removed 3 bases at V and 5 bases at J, leaving 10 bases unmatched. In nucleotides, the CDR3 is TGCAGCGTTGAGGAGCTAGCGGGGGCCCGTCACGAGCAGTACTTC. It encodes CSVEELAGARHEQYF.

The rearrangement uses TRBV10-1 and TRBJ1-5, with a possible D match to TRBD1 (5 bases). Germline assignment: CDR1 WNHNN and CDR2 SYGVQD (reference sequence). CDR3 size: 14 residues. The ends were cut back, 6 bases at V and 3 bases at J, with 12 bases in the middle. CDR3 sequence (DNA): TGCGCCAGCAGGGCAGGGACTAACAATCAGCCCCAGCATTTT. This codes for CASRAGTNNQPQHF.

The gene calls are TRBV9 and TRBJ2-5; possibly TRBD2 for D (6 bases). Trimming left V 0 bases short and J 8 bases short, with 17 bases between. The germline gives CDR1 SGDLS, CDR2 YYNGEE. The CDR3 consists of 15 residues. This chain's CDR3 is CASSVVGGGDSTQYF. CDR3 coding DNA: TGTGCCAGCAGCGTAGTCGGGGGAGGAGATTCTACCCAGTACTTC.

V usage is TRBV14 and J usage is TRBJ2-1; tentative D call: TRBD2 (6 bases). The germline V gene encodes CDR1 SGHDN and CDR2 FVKESK. This CDR3 spans 16 amino acids. The germline V and J ends were trimmed by 5 bases and 2 bases, with 16 bases remaining between them. The DNA of the CDR3 is TGTGCCAGCAGCTCCTTAAGCGGGTTGACCTACAATGAGCAGTTCTTC. The encoded protein is CASSSLSGLTYNEQFF.

The V gene is TRBV10-1, the J gene TRBJ1-2; 12 nucleotides line up with TRBD1. With 6 bases clipped from V and 1 base from J, the junction kept 12 bases outside the gene matches. This CDR3 contains 18 residues. Germline loops: CDR1 WNHNN, CDR2 SYGVQD (reference sequence). The CDR3 DNA is TGCGCCAGCAGCCTACACCGGGACAGGGGGCAATATAACTATGGCTACACCTTC. Translating gives CASSLHRDRGQYNYGYTF.

The genes are TRBV19 and TRBJ1-3; 10 bases match TRBD1. Germline trimming cut 10 bases from V and 0 bases from J; bases unmatched to any gene: 12. From germline, CDR1 is LNHDA and CDR2 SQIVND (reference sequence). This CDR3 contains 17 residues. The DNA for the CDR3 is TGTGCCACCCGAGGGGGACAGGGGTTTAGCTCTGGAAACACCATATATTTT. Its translation: CATRGGQGFSSGNTIYF.

The chain employs TRBV6-5 and TRBJ2-2; maybe TRBD2 (5 bases). The CDR3 contains 12 residues. Trimming shortened V by 6 bases and J by 4 bases, and 6 bases separated the two germline ends. Germline lookup yields CDR1 MNHEY and CDR2 SVGAGI. Here the CDR3 reads CASRSGTGELFF. The DNA of the CDR3 is TGTGCCAGCAGGAGCGGCACCGGGGAGCTGTTTTTT.

The rearrangement uses TRBV10-2 and TRBJ1-2; D might be TRBD1 (5 bases). The CDR3 length is 16 residues. Germline CDR1 is WSHSY and CDR2 is SAAADI. The ends were cut back, 3 bases at V and 4 bases at J, with 18 bases in the middle. DNA for the CDR3: TGCGCCAGCAGTGATGGGCGGGGGAGTCTCCGCTATGGCTACACCTTC. As protein: CASSDGRGSLRYGYTF.

The V gene is TRBV6-5, the J gene TRBJ2-7; D remains unclear. This CDR3 has 15 residues. V shed 1 base and J shed 4 bases, with 14 bases lying between them. Germline V gene data show CDR1 as MNHEY and CDR2 as SVGAGI. CDR3 DNA: TGTGCCAGCAGTTACTTTAGAGGTACCCCATACGAGCAGTACTTC. This translates into CASSYFRGTPYEQYF.

This chain links TRBV30 with TRBJ1-1, with 11 nucleotides matching TRBD1. CDR1 is GTSNPN, CDR2 SVGIG, per germline (reference sequence). Germline trimming cut 1 base from V and 3 bases from J; bases unmatched to any gene: 4. This CDR3 has 15 amino acids. CDR3: CAWSAGQGAHTEAFF. The CDR3, as DNA: TGTGCCTGGAGTGCCGGACAGGGGGCTCACACTGAAGCTTTCTTT.

This sequence joins TRBV5-4 and TRBJ1-4; possibly TRBD1 for D (5 bases). CDR1 and CDR2 (germline): SGHNT, YYREEE (reference sequence). Trimming removed 0 bases from V and 0 bases from J, with 9 bases in between. This CDR3 spans 16 amino acids. The CDR3 here is CASSLGQPSTNEKLFF. DNA for the CDR3: TGTGCCAGCAGCTTGGGACAGCCGTCAACTAATGAAAAACTGTTTTTT.

The chain has TRBV5-5 and TRBJ2-5, with TRBD1 identical over 8 bases. With V trimmed by 4 bases and J by 5 bases, 7 bases remained unmatched. The CDR3 runs 14 residues. The germline V gene encodes CDR1 SGHKS and CDR2 YYEKEE (reference sequence). Here the CDR3 DNA reads TGTGCCAGCAGCGTCTCAGGGGGCGTGGAGACCCAGTACTTC. This translates into CASSVSGGVETQYF.

The rearrangement links TRBV4-2 to TRBJ2-2; perhaps TRBD2 as D (7 bases). V was shortened by 0 bases and J by 7 bases, with 12 bases between the two germline ends. CDR1 and CDR2 from the germline V gene are LGHNA and YNFKEQ. CDR3 length equals 15 residues. CDR3 DNA: TGTGCCAGCAGCCAAGATAGGGGGAGGGTCGGGGAGCTGTTTTTT. Amino acids: CASSQDRGRVGELFF.

The J gene is TRBJ2-5, the V gene TRBV6-5; 7 bases map to TRBD1. The J call is doubtful: the DNA matches TRBJ2-7 better. The CDR3 runs 14 residues. CDR1 and CDR2 (germline): MNHEY, SVGAGI. The CDR3 loop reads CASSFDRVPYEQYF. The DNA of the CDR3 is TGTGCCAGCAGTTTCGACAGGGTCCCCTACGAGCAGTACTTC.

There are a few counts of this clone. J is TRBJ2-2 and V is TRBV29-1; 12 bases align to TRBD1. Germline V CDR1 and CDR2: SQVTM, ANQGSEA. V dropped 6 bases and J dropped 4; count of bases not matched to a gene: 6. The CDR3 contains 15 residues. Here the CDR3 reads CSVRGQGAGTGELFF. DNA of the CDR3: TGCAGCGTGCGGGGACAGGGGGCGGGCACCGGGGAGCTGTTTTTT.

The chain combines TRBV30 with TRBJ2-5; TRBD1 might be the D (6 bases). There are 14 residues in the CDR3. V dropped 0 bases and J dropped 2 bases, with 10 bases sitting between them. Germline lookup yields CDR1 GTSNPN and CDR2 SVGIG (reference sequence). For the CDR3, the DNA is TGTGCCTGGAGTGTAGTCAGGGGTCAAGAGACCCAGTACTTC. It specifies CAWSVVRGQETQYF.

The chain employs TRBV30 and TRBJ1-5, with D hard to call. CDR3 length: 13 amino acids. Germline CDR1 is GTSNPN and CDR2 is SVGIG (reference sequence). Trimming took off 2 bases at V and 3 bases at J, with 8 bases between the two ends. Here the CDR3 DNA reads TGTGCCTGGAGTTACCAGGACAATCAGCCCCAGCATTTT. Translating gives CAWSYQDNQPQHF.

V is TRBV19 and J is TRBJ2-1; TRBD2 agrees at 8 bases. V dropped 9 bases and J dropped 5; count of bases not matched to a gene: 3. Germline CDR1 LNHDA, CDR2 SQIVND (reference sequence). The CDR3 sequence is 12 residues long. The CDR3 here is CASRLANNEQFF. The CDR3 DNA sequence: TGTGCCAGCCGACTAGCGAACAATGAGCAGTTCTTC.

The rearrangement joins TRBV5-5 to TRBJ2-2; TRBD2 matches 8 bases. CDR1 is SGHKS, CDR2 YYEKEE, per germline (reference sequence). J gave up 7 bases and V 1 base, and 3 bases lay outside the gene matches. The CDR3 sequence is 14 residues long. The CDR3 DNA is TGTGCCAGCAGCTTGAAAGCGGGAGTCGGGGAGCTGTTTTTT. It yields the protein CASSLKAGVGELFF.

On this clone itself: One junction end disagrees with the germline gene, perhaps due to a read error. At the DNA level, this CDR3 is encoded by other sequences in the same sample as well. The chain joins TRBV2 to TRBJ1-5; D gene ambiguous. The CDR3 has 13 residues. Germline lookup yields CDR1 SNHLY and CDR2 FYNNEI. The CDR3 nucleotides are TGTGCCAGCAGTGGTTATAGCAATCAGCCCCAGAATTTT. Its protein is CASSGYSNQPQNF.

The J gene is TRBJ1-4, the V gene TRBV7-9; TRBD1 aligns across 7 bases. From germline, CDR1 is SEHNR and CDR2 FQNEAQ (reference sequence). With 5 bases clipped from V and 0 bases from J, the junction kept 6 bases outside the gene matches. This CDR3 region has 16 residues. CDR3 amino acids: CASSIGDRATNEKLFF. The CDR3 bases are TGTGCCAGCAGCATAGGTGACAGGGCAACTAATGAAAAACTGTTTTTT.

The table lists this clone with a few counts. The J gene is TRBJ2-2, the V gene TRBV7-2; possibly TRBD2 for D (5 bases). The V and J ends lost 1 base and 6 bases respectively, with 12 bases between them. This CDR3 is built from 15 residues. Germline CDR1 is SGHTA and CDR2 is FQGNSA. The CDR3 region is CASSLVLASSGELFF. CDR3 DNA sequence: TGTGCCAGCAGCTTAGTATTAGCGTCTTCCGGGGAGCTGTTTTTT.

The chain has TRBV7-2 and TRBJ1-6; weak D call: TRBD1 (5 bases). This CDR3 has 14 residues. Germline values: CDR1 SGHTA, CDR2 FQGNSA. The ends were cut back, 5 bases at V and 17 bases at J, with 22 bases in the middle. The CDR3 sequence: CASSPGGGPPPFHF. The CDR3 bases are TGTGCCAGCAGCCCGGGGGGGGGACCCCCTCCTTTCCACTTT.

The rearrangement links TRBV18 to TRBJ2-3, with D tentatively TRBD1 (6 bases). The CDR3 covers 13 residues. In germline, CDR1 is KGHSH, CDR2 LQKENI. V was shortened by 4 bases and J by 2 bases, with 7 bases between the two germline ends. CDR3 coding DNA: TGTGCCAGCTCACGGGACAACACAGATACGCAGTATTTT. Its protein is CASSRDNTDTQYF.

This clone was counted a single time. This rearrangement joins TRBV6-1 to TRBJ1-6, with 7 bases matching TRBD1. There are 16 residues in the CDR3. After removal of 3 bases from V and 7 bases from J, the junction contained 9 bases not matched to a gene. Germline CDR1 is MNHNS and CDR2 is SASEGT. CDR3 in amino acids: CASSETLTGSNSPLHF. DNA for the CDR3: TGTGCCAGCAGTGAGACATTGACAGGGTCGAATTCACCCCTCCACTTT.

V is TRBV7-2 and J is TRBJ2-5, with 9 bases identical to TRBD1. Germline assignment: CDR1 SGHTA and CDR2 FQGNSA. V lost 6 bases to trimming and J lost 5 bases; unmatched junction nucleotides: 13. The CDR3 covers 16 residues. The CDR3 DNA sequence: TGTGCCAGCAGTCGGACAGGGGCCGCTATGGGGGAGACCCAGTACTTC. This gives the protein CASSRTGAAMGETQYF.